Below are 4 T cell receptor beta chains sequenced from a single sample in a study of blood T cells in healthy people across ages. Sample-barcoded 5' priming and a J-beta primer mix drove a second PCR of about 6 to 12 cycles. Via MiXCR, TCRdb re-called the 5' RACE reads, giving one row per CDR3 protein. The table includes around 2 million distinct CDR3 sequences, 30% to 40% detected once. The sample taken for sequencing was blood. The receptors derive from a human donor in good health.

This clonotype came up a few times. The chain has TRBV12-3 or TRBV12-4 and TRBJ2-7; D may correspond to TRBD1 or TRBD2 (5 bases each). Trimming removed 1 base from V and 5 bases from J, with 12 bases in between. CDR3 size: 14 residues. CDR3 in amino acids: CASSLDRDRHEQYF. The CDR3 DNA sequence: TGTGCCAGCAGTTTAGACCGGGACCGCCACGAGCAGTACTTC.

This clonotype was observed a handful of times. The rearrangement joins TRBV9 to TRBJ2-7; D may be TRBD1 or TRBD2 (6 bases each). V lost 3 bases, J lost 4 bases, and 11 bases lay in between. CDR1 is SGDLS, CDR2 YYNGEE, per germline. The CDR3 consists of 13 residues. This CDR3 is CASSGGTPYEQYF. The CDR3 DNA follows: TGTGCCAGCAGCGGCGGGACACCTTACGAGCAGTACTTC.

The chain links TRBV13 to TRBJ1-1; D not resolved. The CDR3 contains 13 residues. The germline V gene has CDR1 PRHDT and CDR2 FYEKMQ (reference sequence). Trimming cost V 1 base and J 7 bases, with 10 bases left between them. This chain's CDR3 is CASSLVFGSEAFF. The CDR3 nucleotides read TGTGCCAGCAGCTTAGTCTTTGGGAGTGAAGCTTTCTTT.

The chain has TRBV20-1 and TRBJ2-5; D is unclear. Germline V lookup: CDR1 DFQATT, CDR2 SNEGSKA (reference sequence). The CDR3 is 13 residues long. V was cut by 4 bases and J by 2 bases, with 11 bases left in between. CDR3 coding DNA: TGCAGTGCTACTCTAGTAGAACAAGAGACCCAGTACTTC. This encodes CSATLVEQETQYF.